The entry below gives a single T cell receptor (beta chain) sequence along with its context. Antigen: not known. The data are from a study of PD-L1 blockade in urothelial cancer. Whole-study context: Bladder-origin urothelial cancer in males described about 85% of the roughly 29 patients. Timepoints chosen for blood analysis were 3 weeks (second dose) and 6 weeks after treatment start.

TCRdb's copy holds only in-frame clones and misses some; the assay was immunoSEQ multiplex PCR. The repertoire consists of about 49,000 clones, with roughly nine tenths occurring once and the leading ten covering about 8%. Study results and limitations: Blood clones associated with the tumor expanded more at 3 weeks in durable-benefit patients.

This CDR3 is built from 13 residues. V was trimmed by 6 bases and J by 5 bases, leaving 11 bases between them. Germline V gene lookup returns CDR1 LNHDA and CDR2 SQIVND (reference sequence). Each patient supplied 1 to 8 pretreatment and on-treatment samples. The TCR comes from a man in his 60s with urothelial cancer. Sequenced here: PBMCs, sampled around atezolizumab (anti-PD-L1) treatment. The chain links TRBV19 to TRBJ1-5; TRBD1 might be the D (6 bases). CDR3 in amino acids: CASSTYRDQPQHF. The CDR3 DNA follows: TGTGCCAGTAGCACTTACAGGGATCAGCCCCAGCATTTT.